The clone carrying this T cell receptor beta chain was counted only a few times. The antigen remains unidentified. Germline values: CDR1 LGHNA, CDR2 YSLEER. The CDR3 is 17 residues long. J was trimmed by 5 bases and V by 1 base; bases with no gene match: 4. This specimen belongs to a study of cytomegalovirus exposure and HLA in healthy donors. On the study more broadly: Samples from HLA-typed donors yielded about 85 million unique TCRs in an early data release. Findings of the study overall: A missense DCLRE1C variant was associated with V- and J-gene trimming of TCR beta chains in a later analysis, and an independent cohort replicated the association. At a 0.05 false discovery rate, a later analysis found around 17,000 TCR beta sequences to be associated with HLA alleles.

The PCR had 60 Vbeta and 13 Jbeta primers. Clones were read by immunoSEQ multiplex PCR, and TCRdb kept only the in-frame ones, dropping some. Of 250,000 to 350,000 clones in the sample, roughly 85% were seen once. V and J are TRBV4-3 and TRBJ2-2, with TRBD2 matching 13 bases. The clonotype was recovered from a man aged 40-50 years in good health and CMV-seropositive. Material for sequencing was PBMCs. DNA of the CDR3: TGCGCCAGCAGCCAAGCTTCGGGACTAGCGGGAACCGGGGAGCTGTTTTTT. Translation: CASSQASGLAGTGELFF.